This T cell receptor (beta chain) was recorded in a study of blood T cell repertoires in COVID-19. About the study: Italy, Spain and the United States were the sources of the convalescent and acute COVID-19 samples. T cells, B-cell-depleted T cells, or PBMCs provided the cDNA or gDNA that served as material.

Under the authors' procedure: Researchers report that nucleated cell counts were estimated from reference gene primer amplification. Clones were sequenced by immunoSEQ multiplex PCR, and TCRdb holds only the in-frame ones, with some missing. For V, J and clone size, that table is used; D and trimming come from the DNA. Altogether approximately 230,000 clones are present, approximately 80% being singletons, with the ten largest covering approximately 16%. Trimming took 1 base from V and 11 from J, leaving 17 bases between them. The germline V gene has CDR1 MGHRA and CDR2 YSYEKL. The length of the CDR3 is 14 residues. Everyone who took part was roughly 18 to 95 years old, and they came from fewer than 25 US areas.

Sequenced material: PBMCs or T cells enriched from blood (not recorded which). This chain links TRBV4-1 with TRBJ1-1, with D unclear. The receptor's source is a man in his forties or fifties who had recovered from COVID-19. The CDR3 DNA sequence: TGCGCCAGCAGCCAAGCCCAGCGGGCCTTGGGGGCTTTCTTT. This translates into CASSQAQRALGAFF.